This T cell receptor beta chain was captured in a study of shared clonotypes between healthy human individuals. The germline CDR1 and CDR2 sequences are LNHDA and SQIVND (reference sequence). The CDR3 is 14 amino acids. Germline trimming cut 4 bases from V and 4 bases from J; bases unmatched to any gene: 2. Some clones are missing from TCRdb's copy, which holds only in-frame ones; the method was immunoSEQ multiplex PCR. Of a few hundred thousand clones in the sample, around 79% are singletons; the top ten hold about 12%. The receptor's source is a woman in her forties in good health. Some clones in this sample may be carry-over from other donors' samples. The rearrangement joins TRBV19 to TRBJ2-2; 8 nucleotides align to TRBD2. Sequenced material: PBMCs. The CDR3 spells CASSSREGTGELFF. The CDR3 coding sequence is TGTGCCAGTAGTAGTCGGGAGGGCACCGGGGAGCTGTTTTTT.